This T cell receptor (beta chain) was identified in a study of shared clonotypes between healthy human individuals. Assay: immunoSEQ multiplex PCR; the TCRdb copy retains only in-frame clones and omits some. The sample lists around 1,000,000 clones; around three quarters were seen once. Germline lookup yields CDR1 PRHDT and CDR2 FYEKMQ (reference sequence). This CDR3 comprises 14 residues. Trimming shortened V by 6 bases and J by 0 bases, and 9 bases separated the two germline ends. The sequence came from a man aged 18 to 29 in good health. Some clones in this sample may be carry-over from other donors' samples. The chain combines TRBV13 with TRBJ1-3, with D hard to call. Specimen: memory CD4+ T cells from PBMCs. Subset described: CD45RA-negative fraction. The CDR3 nucleotides are TGTGCCAGCAGGCGATGGGGCTCTGGAAACACCATATATTTT. Its translation is CASRRWGSGNTIYF.